This T cell receptor (beta chain) derives from a study of PD-1 blockade in classical Hodgkin lymphoma. Regarding the study as a whole: Prior to therapy, complete responders displayed diversity much like that of newly diagnosed patients. The study found that TCR diversity rose significantly by C4D1 in CD4+ but not CD8+ cells.

Time point meaning: cycle 4 day 1 (C4D1), after more than five weeks of nivolumab. All the patients suffered relapse after autologous stem cell transplantation, and brentuximab vedotin exposure differed. Trimming removed 1 base from V and 7 bases from J, with 14 bases in between. This CDR3 is built from 15 residues. Germline loops: CDR1 MDHEN, CDR2 SYDVKM. Using immunoSEQ multiplex PCR, the repertoire was profiled, and TCRdb retains in-frame clones only, with some absent. In the table there are approximately 25,000 clones, 55% to 85% of which are singletons. In the case of this clone: The antigen remains undetermined.

Here the sequenced sample was peripheral blood mononuclear cells (PBMCs), taken before the fourth cycle of nivolumab. The chain links TRBV28 to TRBJ2-1, with D possibly matching TRBD1 (6 bases). The source of this sequence is a human donor with classical Hodgkin lymphoma. CDR3 amino acids: CASSLSTTGANEQFF. CDR3 nucleotide sequence: TGTGCCAGCAGTTTATCCACGACAGGTGCGAATGAGCAGTTCTTC.